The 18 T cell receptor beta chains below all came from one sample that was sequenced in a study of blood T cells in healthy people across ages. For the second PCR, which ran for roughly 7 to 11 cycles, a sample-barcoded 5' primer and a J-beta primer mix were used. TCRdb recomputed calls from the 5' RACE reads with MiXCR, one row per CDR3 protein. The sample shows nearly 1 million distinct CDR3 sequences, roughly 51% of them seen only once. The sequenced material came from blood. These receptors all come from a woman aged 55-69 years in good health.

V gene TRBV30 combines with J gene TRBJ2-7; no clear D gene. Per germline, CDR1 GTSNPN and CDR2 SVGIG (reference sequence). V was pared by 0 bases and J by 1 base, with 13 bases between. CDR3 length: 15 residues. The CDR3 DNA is TGTGCCTGGAGTGTGGGCTCTAGTTGGTCCTACGAGCAGTACTTC. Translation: CAWSVGSSWSYEQYF.

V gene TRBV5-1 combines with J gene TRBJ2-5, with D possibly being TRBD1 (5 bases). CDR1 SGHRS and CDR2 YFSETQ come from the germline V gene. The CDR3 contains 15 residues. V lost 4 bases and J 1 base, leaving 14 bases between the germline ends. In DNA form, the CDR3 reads TGCGCCAGCAGCAAAGGCGAACAGGTCCAAGAGACCCAGTACTTC. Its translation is CASSKGEQVQETQYF.

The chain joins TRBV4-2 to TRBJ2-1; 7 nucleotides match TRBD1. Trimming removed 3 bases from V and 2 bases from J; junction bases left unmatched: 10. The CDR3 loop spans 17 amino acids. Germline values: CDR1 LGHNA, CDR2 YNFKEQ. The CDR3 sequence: CASSHPRDRVTYNEQFF. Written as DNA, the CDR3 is TGTGCCAGCAGCCACCCTCGCGACAGGGTCACCTACAATGAGCAGTTCTTC.

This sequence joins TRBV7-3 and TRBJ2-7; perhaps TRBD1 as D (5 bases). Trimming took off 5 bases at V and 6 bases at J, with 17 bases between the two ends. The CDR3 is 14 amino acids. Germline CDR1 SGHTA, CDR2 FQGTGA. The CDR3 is CASSPTGPLGEQYF. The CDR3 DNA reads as TGTGCCAGCAGCCCTACAGGACCTCTCGGCGAGCAGTACTTC.

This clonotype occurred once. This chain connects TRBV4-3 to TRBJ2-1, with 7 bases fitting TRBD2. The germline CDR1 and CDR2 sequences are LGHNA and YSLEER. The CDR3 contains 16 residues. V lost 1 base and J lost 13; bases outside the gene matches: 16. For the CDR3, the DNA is TGCGCCAGCAGCCAAGGGGTAGCGGGCTTCTATGAGACCCAGTTCTTC. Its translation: CASSQGVAGFYETQFF.

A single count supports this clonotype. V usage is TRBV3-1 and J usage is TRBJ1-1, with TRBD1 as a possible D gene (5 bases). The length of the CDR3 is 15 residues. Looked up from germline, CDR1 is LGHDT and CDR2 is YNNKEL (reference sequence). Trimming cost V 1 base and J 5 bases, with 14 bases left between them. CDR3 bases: TGTGCCAGCAGCCAAGTCTCGGCAGGGATTACTGAAGCTTTCTTT. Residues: CASSQVSAGITEAFF.

The CDR3 protein is CSVGLAQNEQFF. The CDR3 DNA is TGCAGTGTGGGACTAGCCCAAAATGAGCAGTTCTTC. This rearrangement joins TRBV20-1 to TRBJ2-1, with 9 bases lining up with TRBD2. Germline V gene sequence: CDR1 DFQATT, CDR2 SNEGSKA (reference sequence). The CDR3 is 12 amino acids. The V gene end was trimmed by 7 bases and the J gene end by 7 bases; junction bases not matched to a gene: 5.

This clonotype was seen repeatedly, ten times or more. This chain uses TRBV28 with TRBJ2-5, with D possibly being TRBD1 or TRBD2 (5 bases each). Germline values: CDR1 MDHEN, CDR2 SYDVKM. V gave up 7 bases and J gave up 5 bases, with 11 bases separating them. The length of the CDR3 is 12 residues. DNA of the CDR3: TGTGCCAGCAACGTGGGACGGGAGACCCAGTACTTC. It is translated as CASNVGRETQYF. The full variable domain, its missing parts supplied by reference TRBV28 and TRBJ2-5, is DVKVTQSSRYLVKRTGEKVFLECVQDMDHENMFWYRQDPGLGLRLIYFSYDVKMKEKGDIPEGYSVSREKKERFSLILESASTNQTSMYLCASNVGRETQYFGPGTRLLVL.

The DNA of the CDR3 is TGTGCCAGCAGTCGCGGGGGACAGGAGGGCTATGGCTACACCTTC. It translates to CASSRGGQEGYGYTF. The chain links TRBV6-5 to TRBJ1-2; 8 bases are a match to TRBD1. V lost 5 bases and J lost 4; bases outside the gene matches: 9. The germline gives CDR1 MNHEY, CDR2 SVGAGI. CDR3 length: 15 amino acids.

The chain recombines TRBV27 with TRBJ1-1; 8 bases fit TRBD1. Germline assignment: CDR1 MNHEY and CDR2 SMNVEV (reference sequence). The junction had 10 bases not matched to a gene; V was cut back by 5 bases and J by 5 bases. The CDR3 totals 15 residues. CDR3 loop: CASSADRTGRTEAFF. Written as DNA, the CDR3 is TGTGCCAGCAGTGCCGACAGGACAGGGCGGACTGAAGCTTTCTTT.

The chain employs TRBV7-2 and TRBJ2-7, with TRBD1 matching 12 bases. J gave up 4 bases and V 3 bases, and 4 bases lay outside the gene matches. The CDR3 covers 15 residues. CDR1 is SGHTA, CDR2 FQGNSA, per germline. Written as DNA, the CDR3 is TGTGCCAGCAGCTTCGGGACAGGGGGCGCATACGAGCAGTACTTC. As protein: CASSFGTGGAYEQYF.

The CDR3: CASSPVVFDGANVLTF. CDR3 sequence (DNA): TGCGCCAGCAGCCCCGTAGTATTCGATGGGGCCAACGTCCTGACTTTC. The chain links TRBV4-3 to TRBJ2-6, with D hard to call. There are 16 residues in the CDR3. V was shortened by 4 bases and J by 3 bases, with 13 bases between the two germline ends. Germline CDR1 LGHNA, CDR2 YSLEER.

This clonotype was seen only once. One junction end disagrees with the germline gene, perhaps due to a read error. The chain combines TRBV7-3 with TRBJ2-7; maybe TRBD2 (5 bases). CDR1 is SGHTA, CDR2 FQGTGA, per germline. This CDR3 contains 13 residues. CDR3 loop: CASSLSRDYKQYF. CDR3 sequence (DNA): TGTGCCAGCAGCTTAAGTCGCGACTACAAGCAGTACTTC.

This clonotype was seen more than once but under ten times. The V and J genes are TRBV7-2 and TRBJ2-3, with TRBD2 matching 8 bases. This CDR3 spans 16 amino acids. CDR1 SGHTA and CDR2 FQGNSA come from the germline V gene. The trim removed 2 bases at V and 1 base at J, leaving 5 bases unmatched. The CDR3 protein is CASSLIRREGTDTQYF. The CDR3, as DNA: TGTGCCAGCAGCTTAATCCGGCGGGAGGGCACAGATACGCAGTATTTT.

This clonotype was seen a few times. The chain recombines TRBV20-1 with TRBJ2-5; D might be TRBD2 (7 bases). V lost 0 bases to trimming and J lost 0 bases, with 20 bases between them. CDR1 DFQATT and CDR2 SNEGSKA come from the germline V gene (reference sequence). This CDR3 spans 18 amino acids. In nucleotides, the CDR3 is TGCAGTGCTAGAGATGTTTTGAGGGGGGGAGGGCACCAAGAGACCCAGTACTTC. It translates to CSARDVLRGGGHQETQYF.

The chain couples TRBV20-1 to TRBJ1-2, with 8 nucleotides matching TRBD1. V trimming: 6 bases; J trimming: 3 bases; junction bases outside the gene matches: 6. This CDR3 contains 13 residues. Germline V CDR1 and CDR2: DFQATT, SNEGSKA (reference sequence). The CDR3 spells CSARTGLDYGYTF. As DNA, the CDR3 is TGCAGTGCAAGGACAGGGCTAGACTATGGCTACACCTTC.

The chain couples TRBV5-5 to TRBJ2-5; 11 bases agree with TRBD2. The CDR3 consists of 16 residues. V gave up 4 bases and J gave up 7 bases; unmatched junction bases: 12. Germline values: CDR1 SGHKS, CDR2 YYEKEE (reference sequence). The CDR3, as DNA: TGTGCCAGCAGCCTAGGACTAGCGGGCTTTGTGACGACCCAGTACTTC. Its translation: CASSLGLAGFVTTQYF.

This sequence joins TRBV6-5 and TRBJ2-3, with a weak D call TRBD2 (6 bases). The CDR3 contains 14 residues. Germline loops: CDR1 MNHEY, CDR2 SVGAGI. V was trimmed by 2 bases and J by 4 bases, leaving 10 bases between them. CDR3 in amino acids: CASSYRRGADTQYF. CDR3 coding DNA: TGTGCCAGCAGTTACCGGCGGGGCGCAGATACGCAGTATTTT.